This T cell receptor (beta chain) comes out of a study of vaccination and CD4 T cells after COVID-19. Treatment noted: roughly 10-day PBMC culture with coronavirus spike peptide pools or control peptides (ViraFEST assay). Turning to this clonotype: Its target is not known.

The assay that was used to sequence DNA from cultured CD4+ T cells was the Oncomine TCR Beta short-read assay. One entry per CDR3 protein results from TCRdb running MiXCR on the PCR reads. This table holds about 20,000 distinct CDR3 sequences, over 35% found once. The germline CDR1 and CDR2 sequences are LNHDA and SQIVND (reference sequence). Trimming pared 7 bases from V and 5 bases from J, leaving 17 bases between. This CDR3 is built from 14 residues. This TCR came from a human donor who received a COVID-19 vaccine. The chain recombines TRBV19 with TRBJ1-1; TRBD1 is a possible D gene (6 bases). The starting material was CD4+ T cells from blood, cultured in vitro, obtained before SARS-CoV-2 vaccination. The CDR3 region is CASTNGAGVTEAFF. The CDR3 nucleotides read TGTGCCAGTACCAACGGGGCAGGGGTGACTGAAGCTTTCTTT.